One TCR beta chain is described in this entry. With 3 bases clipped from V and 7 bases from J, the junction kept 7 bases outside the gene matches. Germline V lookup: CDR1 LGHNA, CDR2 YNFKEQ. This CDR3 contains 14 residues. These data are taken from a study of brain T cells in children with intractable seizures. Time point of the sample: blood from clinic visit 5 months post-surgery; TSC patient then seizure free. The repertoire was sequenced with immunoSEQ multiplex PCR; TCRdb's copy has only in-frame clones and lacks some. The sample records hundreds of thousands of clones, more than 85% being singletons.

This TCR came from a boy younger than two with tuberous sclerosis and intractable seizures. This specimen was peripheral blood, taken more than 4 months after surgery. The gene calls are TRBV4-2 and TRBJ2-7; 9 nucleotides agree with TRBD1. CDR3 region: CASSQGDRAWEQYF. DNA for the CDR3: TGTGCCAGCAGCCAGGGGGACAGGGCGTGGGAGCAGTACTTC.